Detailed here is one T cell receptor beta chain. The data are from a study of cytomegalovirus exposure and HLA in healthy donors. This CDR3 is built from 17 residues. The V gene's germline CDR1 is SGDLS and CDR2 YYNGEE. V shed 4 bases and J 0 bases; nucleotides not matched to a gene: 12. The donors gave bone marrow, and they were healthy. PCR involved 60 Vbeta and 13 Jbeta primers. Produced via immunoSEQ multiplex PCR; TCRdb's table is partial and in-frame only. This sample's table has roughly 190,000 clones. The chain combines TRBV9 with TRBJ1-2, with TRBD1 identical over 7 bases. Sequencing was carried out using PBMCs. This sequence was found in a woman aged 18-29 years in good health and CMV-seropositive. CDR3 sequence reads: CASSPRPRQGTNYGYTF. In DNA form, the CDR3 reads TGTGCCAGCAGCCCCCGGCCCCGACAGGGTACTAACTATGGCTACACCTTC.